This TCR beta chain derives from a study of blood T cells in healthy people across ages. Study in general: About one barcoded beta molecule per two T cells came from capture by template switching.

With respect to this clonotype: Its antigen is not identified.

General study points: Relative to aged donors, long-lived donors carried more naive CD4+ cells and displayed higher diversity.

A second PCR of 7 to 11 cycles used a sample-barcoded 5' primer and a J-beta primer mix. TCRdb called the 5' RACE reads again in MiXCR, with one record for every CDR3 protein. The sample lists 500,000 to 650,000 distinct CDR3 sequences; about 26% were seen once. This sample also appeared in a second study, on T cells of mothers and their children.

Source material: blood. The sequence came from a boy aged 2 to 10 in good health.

Here the CDR3 reads CASSIASGGSYNEQFF. For the CDR3, the DNA is TGTGCCAGTAGTATAGCTTCCGGGGGCTCCTACAATGAGCAGTTCTTC. The chain is built from TRBV19 and TRBJ2-1, with a possible D match to TRBD2 (6 bases). Germline V lookup: CDR1 LNHDA, CDR2 SQIVND (reference sequence). The CDR3 totals 16 residues. V gave up 1 base and J gave up 0 bases, with 10 bases separating them.